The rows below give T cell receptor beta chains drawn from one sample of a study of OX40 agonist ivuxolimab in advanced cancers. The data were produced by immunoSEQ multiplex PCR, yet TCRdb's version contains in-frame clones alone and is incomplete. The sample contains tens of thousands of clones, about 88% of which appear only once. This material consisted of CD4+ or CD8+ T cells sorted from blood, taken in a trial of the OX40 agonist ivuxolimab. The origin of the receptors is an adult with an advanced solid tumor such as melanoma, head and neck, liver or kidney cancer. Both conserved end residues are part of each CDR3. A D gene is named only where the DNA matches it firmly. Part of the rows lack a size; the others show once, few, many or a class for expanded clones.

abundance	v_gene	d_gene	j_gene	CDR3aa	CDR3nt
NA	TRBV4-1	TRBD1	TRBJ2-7	CASSQGGQGAYEQYF	TGCGCCAGCAGCCAAGGCGGACAGGGGGCATACGAGCAGTACTTC
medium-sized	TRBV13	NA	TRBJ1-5	CASSLDNQPQHF	TGTGCCAGCAGCTTAGACAATCAGCCCCAGCATTTT
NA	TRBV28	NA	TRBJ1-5	CASSFLGQTNQPQHF	TGTGCCAGCAGCTTCTTGGGACAAACCAATCAGCCCCAGCATTTT
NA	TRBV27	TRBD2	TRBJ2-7	CASSFGGGEQYF	TGTGCCAGCAGTTTCGGCGGGGGGGAGCAGTACTTC
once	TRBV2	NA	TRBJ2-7	CASSSRDKAYEQYF	TGTGCCAGCAGCAGCCGGGACAAAGCCTACGAGCAGTACTTC
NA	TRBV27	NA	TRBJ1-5	CASSLGAGTNQPQHF	TGTGCCAGCAGTTTGGGAGCAGGTACCAATCAGCCCCAGCATTTT
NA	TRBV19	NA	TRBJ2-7	CASSGTDHSEEQYF	TGTGCCAGTAGTGGGACGGACCATTCCGAGGAGCAGTACTTC
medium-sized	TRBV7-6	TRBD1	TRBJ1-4	CASSPSRQGTNEKLFF	TGTGCCAGCAGCCCCTCCCGACAGGGAACTAATGAAAAACTGTTTTTT
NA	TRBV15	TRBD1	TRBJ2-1	CATSTRQGRLWNEQFF	TGTGCCACCAGCACTAGACAGGGGAGGCTCTGGAATGAGCAGTTCTTC
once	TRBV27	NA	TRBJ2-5	CASRPGLSLRETQYF	TGTGCCAGCAGGCCCGGACTTAGTCTGAGGGAGACCCAGTACTTC
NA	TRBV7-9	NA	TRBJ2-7	CASLLGDEQYF	TGTGCCAGTTTATTGGGGGACGAGCAGTACTTC
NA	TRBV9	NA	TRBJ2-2	CASSSYETGELFF	TGTGCCAGCAGCTCCTATGAGACCGGGGAGCTGTTTTTT
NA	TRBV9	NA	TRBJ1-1	CASSVGGDKKAFF	TGTGCCAGCAGCGTCGGTGGGGACAAAAAAGCTTTCTTT
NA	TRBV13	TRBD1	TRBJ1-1	CASSPYRGGNTEAFF	TGTGCCAGCAGCCCTTACAGGGGGGGGAACACTGAAGCTTTCTTT
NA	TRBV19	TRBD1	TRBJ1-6	CASSTWTGERDSPLHF	TGTGCCAGTAGTACCTGGACAGGGGAGAGGGATTCACCCCTCCACTTT
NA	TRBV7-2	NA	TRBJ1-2	CASSMGNYGYTF	TGTGCCAGCAGCATGGGTAACTATGGCTACACCTTC
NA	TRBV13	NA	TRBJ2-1	CASTPGRSYNEQFF	TGTGCCAGCACACCAGGTCGCTCCTACAATGAGCAGTTCTTC
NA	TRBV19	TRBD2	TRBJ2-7	CASSIISGGSYEQYF	TGTGCCAGTAGTATTATTAGCGGGGGCTCCTACGAGCAGTACTTC